The 18 T cell receptor beta chains reported below all come from one sample, sequenced in a study of shared clonotypes between healthy human individuals. Sequenced by immunoSEQ multiplex PCR; TCRdb stores in-frame clones only, minus some. The data hold over a million clones, with 97% to 99% observed a single time. The sequencing sample was made of naive CD4+ T cells sorted from blood. Subset indicated: CD45RA+ positively selected. Receptors originate from a young man in good health.

This chain's CDR3 is CASSLGPRAYEQYF. CDR3 DNA sequence: TGTGCCAGCAGCTTAGGGCCCCGGGCCTACGAGCAGTACTTC. V gene TRBV11-2 combines with J gene TRBJ2-7, with D uncertain. The CDR3 has 14 amino acids. The V gene's germline CDR1 is SGHAT and CDR2 FQNNGV. The V end lost 1 base, the J end lost 2 bases, and 9 bases lay between the germline ends.

The J gene is TRBJ2-1, the V gene TRBV19, with 7 positions matching TRBD1. Germline values: CDR1 LNHDA, CDR2 SQIVND (reference sequence). Germline trimming cut 0 bases from V and 2 bases from J; bases unmatched to any gene: 4. CDR3 size: 16 residues. CDR3 in DNA: TGTGCCAGTAGTATAGAGAAGGGGGCTGCCTACAATGAGCAGTTCTTC. This sequence encodes CASSIEKGAAYNEQFF.

The chain is built from TRBV23-1 and TRBJ1-1, with 7 positions matching TRBD1. TRBV23-1 is an ORF, with its function uncertain. The length of the CDR3 is 14 residues. V lost 2 bases to trimming and J lost 4 bases; unmatched junction nucleotides: 4. The CDR3: CASSQTTGTTEAFF. The CDR3, as DNA: TGCGCCAGCAGTCAAACGACAGGGACCACTGAAGCTTTCTTT.

The chain carries TRBV5-1 and TRBJ2-1; possibly TRBD1 or TRBD2 for D (5 bases each). The CDR3 has 16 amino acids. Per the germline V gene, CDR1 is SGHRS and CDR2 is YFSETQ. With 7 bases removed from V and 3 bases from J, the gap between germline ends came to 20 bases. The CDR3 DNA is TGCGCCAGCGCGGCCTTAGGGACGGCAAACTACAATGAGCAGTTCTTC. It encodes CASAALGTANYNEQFF.

The chain links TRBV7-2 to TRBJ2-7, with 8 bases that match TRBD2. This CDR3 is built from 14 residues. V was pared by 5 bases and J by 1 base, with 4 bases of the junction left unmatched. Germline assignment: CDR1 SGHTA and CDR2 FQGNSA. CDR3 sequence: CASSGAGGSYEQYF. CDR3 DNA sequence: TGTGCCAGCAGCGGGGCGGGAGGTTCCTACGAGCAGTACTTC.

The chain employs TRBV12-5 and TRBJ2-3; perhaps TRBD1 as D (5 bases). Trimming removed 2 bases at V and 6 bases at J, with 21 bases between. CDR1 and CDR2 from the germline V gene are LGHNT and FRNRAP. The CDR3 totals 17 residues. The CDR3 here is CASGLSTGDPGPDTQYF. The CDR3 DNA reads TGTGCTAGTGGTTTGTCCACAGGCGACCCTGGTCCGGATACGCAGTATTTT.

The J gene is TRBJ2-1, the V gene TRBV7-9, with D uncertain. The V end was cut by 3 bases, the J end by 1 base, with 7 bases between. Germline V lookup: CDR1 SEHNR, CDR2 FQNEAQ (reference sequence). This CDR3 is 14 amino acids long. The DNA of the CDR3 is TGTGCCAGCAGCTTCCTGGATTCCTACAATGAGCAGTTCTTC. Translating it yields CASSFLDSYNEQFF.

This chain uses TRBV19 with TRBJ2-2; D is undetermined. V was pared by 2 bases and J by 4 bases, with 11 bases between. The germline V gene encodes CDR1 LNHDA and CDR2 SQIVND (reference sequence). CDR3 length: 15 amino acids. As DNA, the CDR3 is TGTGCCAGTAGTATACGGACGTTCACCACCGGGGAGCTGTTTTTT. This codes for CASSIRTFTTGELFF.

The chain is built from TRBV7-2 and TRBJ2-7, with D possibly being TRBD2 (5 bases). The V gene lost 5 bases and the J gene lost 2 bases, with 13 bases spanning the gap. The CDR3 has 14 amino acids. From germline, CDR1 is SGHTA and CDR2 FQGNSA. The chain's CDR3 is CASSVTSTTYEQYF. The CDR3 region has the DNA TGTGCCAGCAGCGTAACGTCGACTACCTACGAGCAGTACTTC. Full variable domain (rest looked up from reference TRBV7-2 and TRBJ2-7): GAGVSQSPSNKVTEKGKDVELRCDPISGHTALYWYRQSLGQGLEFLIYFQGNSAPDKSGLPSDRFSAERTGGSVSTLTIQRTQQEDSAVYLCASSVTSTTYEQYFGPGTRLTVT.

The chain couples TRBV9 to TRBJ2-2; D is uncertain. There are 16 residues in the CDR3. Germline CDR1 and CDR2: SGDLS and YYNGEE. V was cut by 1 base and J by 6 bases, with 16 bases left in between. The CDR3: CASSVSVSPLSGELFF. In DNA, the CDR3 is TGTGCCAGCAGCGTAAGTGTTAGCCCACTTTCCGGGGAGCTGTTTTTT.

This chain connects TRBV4-2 to TRBJ2-3, with D tentatively TRBD2 (5 bases). The V gene lost 1 base and the J gene lost 5 bases, with 13 bases spanning the gap. From germline, CDR1 is LGHNA and CDR2 YNFKEQ. This CDR3 has 15 residues. The CDR3, as DNA: TGTGCCAGCAGCCAAGTCGGAGGCCAGGAAGATACGCAGTATTTT. It translates to CASSQVGGQEDTQYF.

The rearrangement uses TRBV29-1 and TRBJ1-4; 8 nucleotides align to TRBD1. With 5 bases clipped from V and 7 bases from J, the junction kept 6 bases outside the gene matches. This CDR3 has 13 amino acids. CDR1 SQVTM and CDR2 ANQGSEA come from the germline V gene. The CDR3 DNA follows: TGCAGCGTTATGGGACAGGCGGGTGAAAAACTGTTTTTT. Translation gives CSVMGQAGEKLFF.

The chain recombines TRBV5-1 with TRBJ1-5; TRBD1 agrees at 8 bases. V was clipped by 1 base and J by 0 bases; unmatched bases: 3. CDR1 is SGHRS and CDR2 is YFSETQ in the germline V gene. The CDR3 contains 16 residues. In nucleotides, the CDR3 is TGCGCCAGCAGCTTGACAGGGGGAAATAGCAATCAGCCCCAGCATTTT. Protein product: CASSLTGGNSNQPQHF.

The chain has TRBV11-2 and TRBJ2-7; 11 nucleotides align to TRBD2. The CDR3 runs to 14 residues. CDR1 and CDR2 (germline): SGHAT, FQNNGV. With 6 bases clipped from V and 2 bases from J, the junction kept 3 bases outside the gene matches. CDR3 nucleotide sequence: TGTGCCAGCAGTTATAGCGGGAGGGCCTACGAGCAGTACTTC. Protein sequence: CASSYSGRAYEQYF.

J is TRBJ2-2 and V is TRBV19; D is perhaps TRBD1 (5 bases). With 3 bases removed from V and 7 bases from J, the gap between germline ends came to 15 bases. This CDR3 is built from 15 residues. In germline, CDR1 is LNHDA, CDR2 SQIVND (reference sequence). The CDR3 DNA follows: TGTGCCAGTAGTATTGGTCCAGGGTACGGCGGGGAGCTGTTTTTT. It is translated as CASSIGPGYGGELFF.

This clone was detected only once. CDR3 in DNA: TGTGCCAGCAGCCCCCCGGGAGCGGGGGAAAAACTGTTTTTT. Protein sequence: CASSPPGAGEKLFF. This chain uses TRBV7-9 with TRBJ1-4; D is uncertain. V was cut by 5 bases and J by 8 bases, with 15 bases left in between. Per the germline V gene, CDR1 is SEHNR and CDR2 is FQNEAQ (reference sequence). This CDR3 spans 14 amino acids.

Note on this clone: The sample carries other DNA sequences with the same CDR3. The V and J genes are TRBV6-1 and TRBJ1-2; 9 positions match TRBD1. This CDR3 is 13 amino acids long. Germline loops: CDR1 MNHNS, CDR2 SASEGT. The V gene end was trimmed by 1 base and the J gene end by 8 bases; junction bases not matched to a gene: 2. This CDR3 reads CASSEGTGVGYTF. The CDR3 bases are TGTGCCAGCAGTGAAGGGACAGGGGTCGGCTACACCTTC.

This clone was seen once. V usage is TRBV14 and J usage is TRBJ2-1; D unclear. Germline CDR1 is SGHDN and CDR2 is FVKESK. The CDR3 extends over 16 amino acids. With 2 bases removed from V and 1 base from J, the gap between germline ends came to 12 bases. The CDR3 is CASSQSLRLSYNEQFF. The CDR3 bases are TGTGCCAGCAGCCAATCTCTCAGGCTATCCTACAATGAGCAGTTCTTC.